Listed below are T cell receptor beta chains from one sample, sequenced in a study of regulatory T cells in long-lasting Graves disease. TCRdb passed the multiplex PCR reads through MiXCR, listing each CDR3 protein once. The sample has roughly 610,000 distinct CDR3 sequences, 16% seen once; the top ten hold approximately 12%. In addition, the sample was reused for a study of T cells in Graves' hyperthyroidism and ophthalmopathy.

Material: peripheral blood mononuclear cells (PBMCs), obtained at new diagnosis, from a patient treated with antithyroid drugs. The receptors were sampled from a man younger than 30 with Graves disease. Each CDR3 is given without its conserved first and last residue. Only part of the rows carry a size: once, few, many, or a class if the clone is expanded.

v_gene	abundance	CDR3aa
TRBV30	many	AWSVPGGGTEAF
TRBV6-1	many	ASTAQAMQDTQY
TRBV29-1	few	SVAGLAAYNEQF
TRBV4-1	few	ASSLRPLAAGTGELF
TRBV28	-	ASSHRLSGLYEQY
TRBV6-2/TRBV6-3	-	ASSYQGLGEEKLF
TRBV5-1	many	ASSLGAGDEQF
TRBV3-1	many	ASSQVGSSLGEQY
TRBV9	few	ASSGRIGTEAF
TRBV7-9	many	ASSSNVYEQY
TRBV7-9	few	ASSLFMENIQY
TRBV29-1	many	SVEGVMSGQLTDTQY
TRBV2	few	ASCQGGGPFNEQF